Each of the 26 T cell receptor beta chains below was sequenced from the same sample in a study of blood T cell repertoires in COVID-19. Profiling relied on immunoSEQ multiplex PCR, and the TCRdb table lists in-frame clones only, not all of them. The data contain a few hundred thousand clones, more than 70% of them seen just once; the ten biggest clones take up about 4.5%. Sequenced: PBMCs or T cells enriched from blood (not recorded which). Receptors originate from a man in his thirties or forties with acute COVID-19.

The chain is built from TRBV5-6 and TRBJ1-5, with 8 bases aligning to TRBD1. In germline, CDR1 is SGHDT, CDR2 YYEEEE. This CDR3 has 16 amino acids. The trim removed 3 bases at V and 6 bases at J, leaving 11 bases unmatched. CDR3 nucleotide sequence: TGTGCCAGCAGCTCCAGCGACAGGGGAGTGGGTCAGCCCCAGCATTTT. Translated, it gives CASSSSDRGVGQPQHF. Using reference TRBV5-6 and TRBJ1-5 for the parts outside the CDR3, the full variable domain is DAGVTQSPTHLIKTRGQQVTLRCSPKSGHDTVSWYQQALGQGPQFIFQYYEEEERQRGNFPDRFSGHQFPNYSSELNVNALLLGDSALYLCASSSSDRGVGQPQHFGDGTRLSIL.

The chain employs TRBV5-1 and TRBJ2-3; tentatively, D is TRBD2 (6 bases). The length of the CDR3 is 15 residues. Germline V gene data show CDR1 as SGHRS and CDR2 as YFSETQ. Trimming shortened V by 4 bases and J by 0 bases, and 12 bases separated the two germline ends. The CDR3 sequence: CASSLSRGSTDTQYF. The DNA of the CDR3 is TGCGCCAGCAGCCTGTCACGGGGGAGCACAGATACGCAGTATTTT.

The chain carries TRBV6-5 and TRBJ2-3, with 12 nucleotides matching TRBD1. The CDR3 covers 15 residues. Germline V CDR1 and CDR2: MNHEY, SVGAGI. After removal of 6 bases from V and 3 bases from J, the junction contained 4 bases not matched to a gene. CDR3 in DNA: TGTGCCAGCAGCGGGACAGGGGGCAGGACAGATACGCAGTATTTT. It specifies CASSGTGGRTDTQYF.

The chain carries TRBV6-1 and TRBJ1-2; 8 bases match TRBD1. Looked up from germline, CDR1 is MNHNS and CDR2 is SASEGT. Trimming at V came to 5 bases and at J to 2 bases, leaving 4 bases not matched to a gene. The CDR3 covers 14 residues. The CDR3 DNA reads TGTGCCAGCAGTACCGGACAGGGAAACTATGGCTACACCTTC. This encodes CASSTGQGNYGYTF.

This chain links TRBV7-9 with TRBJ1-1; 9 bases fit TRBD1. Germline V gene data show CDR1 as SEHNR and CDR2 as FQNEAQ (reference sequence). The CDR3 extends over 12 amino acids. The V and J ends lost 4 bases and 8 bases, in that order; junction bases with no gene match: 2. Here the CDR3 reads CASSWGTGEAFF. The CDR3 DNA is TGTGCCAGCAGCTGGGGGACAGGGGAAGCTTTCTTT.

The rearrangement uses TRBV3-1 (or the pseudogene TRBV3-2) and TRBJ1-6; D not certain. The CDR3 extends over 16 amino acids. CDR1 and CDR2 (germline): LGHDT, YNNKEL (reference sequence). V gave up 2 bases and J gave up 0 bases, with 8 bases separating them. CDR3: CASSQSISSYNSPLHF. The CDR3 DNA follows: TGTGCCAGCAGCCAAAGTATTAGCTCCTATAATTCACCCCTCCACTTT.

V gene TRBV12-5 combines with J gene TRBJ1-5; maybe TRBD1 (5 bases). The CDR3 contains 13 residues. The V gene lost 6 bases and the J gene lost 6 bases, with 12 bases spanning the gap. From germline, CDR1 is LGHNT and CDR2 FRNRAP. The CDR3 is CASGPGGAQPQHF. In DNA form, the CDR3 reads TGTGCTAGTGGCCCTGGAGGGGCTCAGCCCCAGCATTTT.

This chain joins TRBV5-4 and TRBJ1-1; tentative D call: TRBD1 (6 bases). CDR1 SGHNT and CDR2 YYREEE come from the germline V gene (reference sequence). V gave up 3 bases and J gave up 4 bases, with 16 bases separating them. The length of the CDR3 is 15 residues. The CDR3 is CASSSKQGLGTEAFF. CDR3 sequence (DNA): TGTGCCAGCAGCTCAAAACAGGGTTTGGGCACTGAAGCTTTCTTT.

This chain connects TRBV28 to TRBJ2-7; 10 bases line up with TRBD2. Germline V CDR1 and CDR2: MDHEN, SYDVKM. This CDR3 has 15 residues. Trimming took 5 bases from V and 3 from J; bases not matched to a gene: 7. The CDR3: CASSHSGTSDYEQYF. CDR3 in DNA: TGTGCCAGCAGTCACTCCGGGACTAGCGACTACGAGCAGTACTTC.

The chain uses TRBV15 and TRBJ2-7, with a weak D call TRBD2 (6 bases). The CDR3 loop spans 13 amino acids. Germline V lookup: CDR1 LNHNV, CDR2 YYDKDF (reference sequence). V was pared by 4 bases and J by 3 bases, with 10 bases between. CDR3 DNA: TGTGCCACCAGCACTGGGGGGAACTACGAGCAGTACTTC. It encodes CATSTGGNYEQYF.

The chain employs TRBV7-3 and TRBJ2-6; the D gene is possibly TRBD2 (6 bases). Germline V gene sequence: CDR1 SGHTA, CDR2 FQGTGA. This CDR3 comprises 16 residues. The V and J ends lost 2 bases and 2 bases respectively, with 10 bases between them. CDR3 sequence (DNA): TGTGCCAGCAGCTTAGATGGAGGGGCTGGGGCCAACGTCCTGACTTTC. This sequence encodes CASSLDGGAGANVLTF.

The chain links TRBV5-4 to TRBJ2-5, with 8 nucleotides matching TRBD2. The CDR3 extends over 16 amino acids. V lost 3 bases and J lost 5; bases outside the gene matches: 12. Germline values: CDR1 SGHNT, CDR2 YYREEE (reference sequence). The CDR3 sequence is CASSSPGGLASETQYF. The CDR3 bases are TGTGCCAGCAGCTCCCCAGGCGGACTAGCATCCGAGACCCAGTACTTC.

The J gene is TRBJ2-1, the V gene TRBV30; 8 bases map to TRBD1. The germline V gene encodes CDR1 GTSNPN and CDR2 SVGIG (reference sequence). The CDR3 runs 14 residues. V lost 5 bases, J lost 5 bases, and 8 bases stayed unmatched. The CDR3 sequence: CAWSQGGIDNEQFF. For the CDR3, the DNA is TGTGCCTGGTCACAGGGGGGAATTGACAATGAGCAGTTCTTC.

V gene TRBV15 combines with J gene TRBJ2-7; 7 nucleotides line up with TRBD1. Germline assignment: CDR1 LNHNV and CDR2 YYDKDF (reference sequence). This CDR3 has 15 amino acids. The V gene end was trimmed by 6 bases and the J gene end by 0 bases; junction bases not matched to a gene: 8. The CDR3, as DNA: TGTGCCACCAGTCCGGGACAGTTACCCTCCTACGAGCAGTACTTC. Amino acids: CATSPGQLPSYEQYF.

The gene calls are TRBV3-1 (or the pseudogene TRBV3-2) and TRBJ1-2, with D perhaps matching TRBD1 (5 bases). The CDR3 consists of 14 residues. Germline loops: CDR1 LGHDT, CDR2 YNNKEL (reference sequence). Trimming pared 3 bases from V and 4 bases from J, leaving 12 bases between. The CDR3 loop reads CASSHFREAYGYTF. CDR3 sequence (DNA): TGTGCCAGCAGCCATTTCAGGGAGGCCTATGGCTACACCTTC.

V and J are TRBV28 and TRBJ1-2, with TRBD1 as a possible D gene (5 bases). CDR1 is MDHEN and CDR2 is SYDVKM in the germline V gene. The ends were cut back, 8 bases at V and 2 bases at J, with 15 bases in the middle. This CDR3 is built from 14 residues. The CDR3 sequence: CASLAGGGNYGYTF. The CDR3 nucleotides are TGTGCCAGCCTGGCGGGGGGGGGAAACTATGGCTACACCTTC.

The chain combines TRBV18 with TRBJ2-3; a possible D gene is TRBD2 (5 bases). Germline assignment: CDR1 KGHSH and CDR2 LQKENI. The CDR3 is 15 residues long. Trimming stripped 3 bases from V and 1 base from J, with 11 bases between. The CDR3 DNA follows: TGTGCCAGCTCACCCGGGAAGGGCCGCACAGATACGCAGTATTTT. Protein product: CASSPGKGRTDTQYF.

This clone was observed many times. V is TRBV7-9 and J is TRBJ1-6; TRBD1 might be the D (6 bases). This CDR3 is 14 amino acids long. In germline, CDR1 is SEHNR, CDR2 FQNEAQ (reference sequence). V gave up 5 bases and J gave up 8 bases, with 13 bases separating them. The CDR3 is CASSATNRDSPLHF. The CDR3 bases are TGTGCCAGCAGCGCGACAAACAGGGATTCACCCCTCCACTTT.

The chain is built from TRBV7-2 and TRBJ1-2; no clear D gene. With 1 base removed from V and 4 bases from J, the gap between germline ends came to 13 bases. Germline values: CDR1 SGHTA, CDR2 FQGNSA. The CDR3 contains 15 residues. CDR3 DNA sequence: TGTGCCAGCAGCTTAGGGGCCCCGGCGGGCTATGGCTACACCTTC. Translated, it gives CASSLGAPAGYGYTF.

This clone was counted a single time. This chain connects TRBV3-1 (or the pseudogene TRBV3-2) to TRBJ1-3, with D unclear. This CDR3 has 16 amino acids. CDR1 and CDR2 (germline): LGHDT, YNNKEL (reference sequence). Trimming took 0 bases from V and 8 from J, leaving 17 bases between them. DNA of the CDR3: TGTGCCAGCAGCCAAGATGTCTGGAGAGGTCGACACACCATATATTTT. Translated, it gives CASSQDVWRGRHTIYF.

The chain joins TRBV6-6 to TRBJ1-5; no definite D call. The V end was cut by 5 bases, the J end by 0 bases, with 20 bases between. The CDR3 has 18 amino acids. The germline gives CDR1 MNHNY, CDR2 SVGAGI (reference sequence). The CDR3 spells CASSPISPDKISNQPQHF. The CDR3 region has the DNA TGTGCCAGCAGTCCCATTTCCCCTGACAAGATTAGCAATCAGCCCCAGCATTTT.

Here the CDR3 reads CAISESSPHSQETQYF. The DNA for the CDR3 is TGTGCCATCAGTGAGTCCAGTCCCCACAGCCAAGAGACCCAGTACTTC. The rearrangement links TRBV10-3 to TRBJ2-5; D gene ambiguous. CDR1 and CDR2 from the germline V gene are ENHRY and SYGVKD. CDR3 length: 16 amino acids. V lost 0 bases, J lost 1 base, and 12 bases lay in between.

This chain links TRBV18 with TRBJ2-1, with D possibly TRBD1 on 5 matching bases. V lost 8 bases and J lost 2, with 16 bases in between. Germline loops: CDR1 KGHSH, CDR2 LQKENI. The CDR3 runs 15 residues. CDR3 sequence (DNA): TGTGCCAGCACAGAATTGGACAATACCTACAATGAGCAGTTCTTC. It specifies CASTELDNTYNEQFF.

This clone was seen a single time. The chain joins TRBV7-4 to TRBJ1-5, with D unresolved. Germline lookup yields CDR1 SGHVT and CDR2 SQSDAQ. The CDR3 has 17 amino acids. Trimming cost V 1 base and J 2 bases, with 15 bases left between them. CDR3 bases: TGTGCCAGCAGCTTAGGGAGAATATTCGGCGGCAATCAGCCCCAGCATTTT. This translates into CASSLGRIFGGNQPQHF.

The chain couples TRBV7-9 to TRBJ2-1, with 7 bases aligning to TRBD1. The CDR3 spans 16 residues. Unmatched junction bases numbered 15, after V lost 5 bases and J lost 8 bases. The germline gives CDR1 SEHNR, CDR2 FQNEAQ (reference sequence). CDR3 sequence reads: CASSKTGTAMKDEQFF. CDR3 coding DNA: TGTGCCAGCAGCAAAACCGGGACAGCCATGAAGGATGAGCAGTTCTTC.

The chain has TRBV27 and TRBJ2-1, with 11 bases matching TRBD2. This CDR3 has 16 amino acids. Germline trimming cut 7 bases from V and 5 bases from J; bases unmatched to any gene: 10. Germline V gene lookup returns CDR1 MNHEY and CDR2 SMNVEV (reference sequence). CDR3 residues: CASTAGISGGDNEQFF. Written as DNA, the CDR3 is TGTGCCAGCACAGCAGGGATTAGCGGGGGGGACAATGAGCAGTTCTTC.